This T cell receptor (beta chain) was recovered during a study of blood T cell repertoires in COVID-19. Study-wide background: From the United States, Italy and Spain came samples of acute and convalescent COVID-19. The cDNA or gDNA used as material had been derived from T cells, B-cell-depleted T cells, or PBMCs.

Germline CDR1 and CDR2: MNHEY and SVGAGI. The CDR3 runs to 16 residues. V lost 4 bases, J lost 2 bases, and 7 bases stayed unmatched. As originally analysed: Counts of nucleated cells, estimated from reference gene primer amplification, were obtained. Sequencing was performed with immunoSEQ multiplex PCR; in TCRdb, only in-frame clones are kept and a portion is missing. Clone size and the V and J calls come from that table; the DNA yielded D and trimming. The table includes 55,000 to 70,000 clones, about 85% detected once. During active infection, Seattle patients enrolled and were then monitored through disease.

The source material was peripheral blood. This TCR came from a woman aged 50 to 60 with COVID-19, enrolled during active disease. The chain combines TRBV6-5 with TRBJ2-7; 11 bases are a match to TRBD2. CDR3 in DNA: TGTGCCAGCAGTTTCCGGACTAGCGGGCAGCCCTACGAGCAGTACTTC. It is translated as CASSFRTSGQPYEQYF.